A selection of T cell receptor beta chains follows, all from one sample in a study of CD8+CD57+ T cells in acquired aplastic anemia. TCRdb reanalysed the reads using MiXCR and keeps one entry per CDR3 protein. The profile shows 120,000 or so distinct CDR3 sequences, 50% to 70% of them singletons. Specimen: sorted CD4+, CD8+, or CD8+CD57+ T cells (not recorded which) from PBMCs. The receptor source for this set is a human donor with aplastic anemia. CDR3s include the opening cysteine and the closing phenylalanine or tryptophan.

>TRBV4-3|TRBJ2-5
CASSQEGDSRGTQYF
>TRBV29-1|TRBJ1-1
CSVTLRAMNTEAFF
>TRBV25-1|TRBJ1-4
CASSGAPGTGGEKLFF
>TRBV20-1|TRBJ1-5
CSARDEQGIGNQPQHF
>TRBV5-8|TRBJ1-2
CASSLDTDYGYTF
>TRBV2|TRBJ2-1
CANRDYNEQFF
>TRBV10-2|TRBJ1-6
CASTHMGPGWSPLHF
>TRBV12-3/TRBV12-4|TRBJ2-5
CASNNRGPEGETQYF
>TRBV9|TRBJ1-6
CASSEGGSPLHF
>TRBV7-3|TRBJ2-7
CASSRIPGAYEQYF
>TRBV15|TRBJ1-3
CATSRDREPGNTIYF
>TRBV19|TRBJ1-1
CASKGQGSEAFF
>TRBV7-9|TRBJ1-3
CASSLENTIYF
>TRBV19|TRBJ2-3
CASSISRQAPDTQYF
>TRBV19|TRBJ1-4
CASMTREKLFF
>TRBV5-4|TRBJ1-1
CASNHRGKTEAFF
>TRBV10-3|TRBJ1-1
CAISAKEPNTEAFF
>TRBV15|TRBJ2-1
CATSAPPMGNNEQFF
>TRBV2|TRBJ1-2
CASSEGQRFYGYTF
>TRBV6-1|TRBJ1-5
CASSERVHQPQHF
>TRBV10-3|TRBJ1-5
CAISESGLGRQNQPQHF
>TRBV24-1|TRBJ2-3
CATSGTSGGADTQYF
>TRBV14|TRBJ2-7
CASQGWSYEQYF
>TRBV7-9|TRBJ2-1
CASMQGTLIEQFF
>TRBV20-1|TRBJ1-5
CSAKQVMQPQHF
>TRBV15|TRBJ2-7
CATSREQGSYEQYF
>TRBV14|TRBJ2-7
CASSHTSYEQYF
>TRBV15|TRBJ1-2
CATSREILMGGTYTF
>TRBV2|TRBJ2-1
CASGPTLTYNEQFF
>TRBV20-1|TRBJ2-3
CSAKLGSTDTQYF
>TRBV25-1|TRBJ1-3
CASSTTGGGNTIYF
>TRBV27|TRBJ2-7
CASSPGRGSYEQYF
>TRBV5-5|TRBJ2-3
CASSFFWTSTDTQYF
>TRBV20-1|TRBJ1-5
CSASSVGTGGSQPQHF
>TRBV2|TRBJ2-7
CASTATTHEQYF
>TRBV24-1|TRBJ1-1
CATSGTGGTEAFF
>TRBV27|TRBJ1-2
CASSPSGANYGYTF
>TRBV9|TRBJ1-4
CASSGAPGVYEKLFF
>TRBV5-4|TRBJ2-3
CASSLVPGRTDTQYF
>TRBV6-4|TRBJ2-7
CASSELAGPTYEQYF
>TRBV5-6|TRBJ2-3
CASSYGTGVIDTQYF
>TRBV9|TRBJ2-1
CASSTIPTSGRGNEQFF
>TRBV5-1|TRBJ2-7
CASSLVPRDEQYF
>TRBV5-1|TRBJ2-5
CASSGRPQETQYF
>TRBV19|TRBJ1-1
CASSIPSEAFF
>TRBV5-8|TRBJ2-5
CASSALAGTLQETQYF
>TRBV10-3|TRBJ1-3
CAIRDSGNTIYF
>TRBV2|TRBJ2-2
CASSELGQLTGELFF
>TRBV10-3|TRBJ1-1
CAISGLPGMDSEAFF
>TRBV5-6|TRBJ2-7
CASSLTDRLPLYEQYF
>TRBV20-1|TRBJ2-7
CSAWSVGRTYEQYF
>TRBV7-2|TRBJ2-7
CASSLADDVYEQYF
>TRBV7-8|TRBJ2-3
CASGDRVLTDTQYF